This T cell receptor (beta chain) was found in a study of OX40 agonist ivuxolimab in advanced cancers. Some clones are missing from TCRdb's copy, which holds only in-frame ones; the method was immunoSEQ multiplex PCR. The sample yields some 70,000 clones, about 91% seen once. Comment on this clone: Its antigen is undetermined.

Broader study findings: CD8+ T cells averaged more expanded clones than CD4+.

The sequence was obtained from an adult with an advanced solid tumor such as melanoma, head and neck, liver or kidney cancer. Material: CD4+ or CD8+ T cells sorted from blood, obtained in a trial of the OX40 agonist ivuxolimab.

In nucleotides, the CDR3 is TGCGCCAGCAGCCCGGGACTGACCAACTACAATGAGCAGTTCTTC. Residues: CASSPGLTNYNEQFF. The chain joins TRBV5-1 to TRBJ2-1; maybe TRBD2 (6 bases). CDR1 and CDR2 (germline): SGHRS, YFSETQ. The V gene lost 4 bases and the J gene lost 3 bases, with 14 bases spanning the gap. CDR3 length equals 15 residues.